The rows below give T cell receptor beta chains drawn from one sample of a study of cytomegalovirus exposure and HLA in healthy donors. Clones were sequenced by immunoSEQ multiplex PCR, and TCRdb holds only the in-frame ones, with some missing. The sample carries around 110,000 clones, around 86% recorded once. The specimen sequenced was PBMCs. The origin of the receptors is a woman between 25 and 40 years old in good health and CMV-seronegative. The CDR3 runs from the conserved cysteine through the conserved F or W. Each record gives: clone size, D gene, J gene, CDR3 length, V gene, CDR3 protein, CDR3 DNA. A D gene is named only where the DNA matches it firmly. Rows give clone size only sometimes, using once, few, many, or a class for an expanded clone.

clone_size: NA; d_call: TRBD1; j_call: TRBJ2-3; cdr3_length: 15; v_call: TRBV9; cdr3_aa: CASSLEGGTGDTQYF; cdr3_nt: TGTGCCAGCAGCCTGGAAGGGGGGACAGGAGATACGCAGTATTTT
clone_size: NA; d_call: NA; j_call: TRBJ2-5; cdr3_length: 15; v_call: TRBV28; cdr3_aa: CASSTRDWYQETQYF; cdr3_nt: TGTGCCAGCAGCACTCGGGACTGGTACCAAGAGACCCAGTACTTC
clone_size: NA; d_call: TRBD2; j_call: TRBJ2-3; cdr3_length: 16; v_call: TRBV6-1; cdr3_aa: CASSEALAGGTDTQYF; cdr3_nt: TGTGCCAGCAGTGAAGCGCTAGCGGGAGGCACAGATACGCAGTATTTT
clone_size: NA; d_call: TRBD2; j_call: TRBJ2-7; cdr3_length: 16; v_call: TRBV5-4; cdr3_aa: CASSLEPGTSSYEQYF; cdr3_nt: TGTGCCAGCAGCTTGGAACCCGGGACTAGCTCCTACGAGCAGTACTTC
clone_size: NA; d_call: NA; j_call: TRBJ1-1; cdr3_length: 17; v_call: TRBV7-9; cdr3_aa: CASRHDPRRTMNTEAFF; cdr3_nt: TGTGCCAGCAGACACGACCCCCGGAGGACGATGAACACTGAAGCTTTCTTT
clone_size: NA; d_call: TRBD2; j_call: TRBJ2-3; cdr3_length: 14; v_call: TRBV5-1; cdr3_aa: CASSFPGRTDTQYF; cdr3_nt: TGCGCCAGCAGCTTCCCCGGGAGGACAGATACGCAGTATTTT
clone_size: NA; d_call: NA; j_call: TRBJ1-4; cdr3_length: 15; v_call: TRBV4-2; cdr3_aa: CASSPSLEYNEKLFF; cdr3_nt: TGTGCCAGCAGCCCTTCCCTTGAGTATAATGAAAAACTGTTTTTT
clone_size: NA; d_call: TRBD2; j_call: TRBJ2-7; cdr3_length: 16; v_call: TRBV7-8; cdr3_aa: CASSPQFTSGMGEQYF; cdr3_nt: TGTGCCAGCAGCCCACAGTTCACTAGCGGGATGGGCGAGCAGTACTTC
clone_size: NA; d_call: TRBD1; j_call: TRBJ2-7; cdr3_length: 12; v_call: TRBV27; cdr3_aa: CASSADRAEQYF; cdr3_nt: TGTGCCAGCAGTGCCGACAGGGCCGAGCAGTACTTC
clone_size: NA; d_call: NA; j_call: TRBJ1-2; cdr3_length: 15; v_call: TRBV5-1; cdr3_aa: CASSLDSIRLGGYTF; cdr3_nt: TGCGCCAGCAGCTTGGACAGTATTAGGTTGGGTGGCTACACCTTC
clone_size: once; d_call: TRBD1; j_call: TRBJ2-2; cdr3_length: 16; v_call: TRBV27; cdr3_aa: CASSLFQGVNTGELFF; cdr3_nt: TGTGCCAGCAGTTTATTTCAGGGGGTGAACACCGGGGAGCTGTTTTTT
clone_size: NA; d_call: TRBD1; j_call: TRBJ2-5; cdr3_length: 16; v_call: TRBV5-6; cdr3_aa: CASSFLTGGPQETQYF; cdr3_nt: TGTGCCAGCAGCTTCCTGACAGGGGGTCCCCAAGAGACCCAGTACTTC
clone_size: NA; d_call: TRBD2; j_call: TRBJ2-5; cdr3_length: 15; v_call: TRBV7-2; cdr3_aa: CASSPTSGRAETQYF; cdr3_nt: TGTGCCAGCAGCCCTACTAGCGGGAGAGCAGAGACCCAGTACTTC
clone_size: NA; d_call: NA; j_call: TRBJ2-5; cdr3_length: 15; v_call: TRBV27; cdr3_aa: CASSPRRVATKTQYF; cdr3_nt: TGTGCCAGCAGTCCCCGGAGGGTAGCGACTAAGACCCAGTACTTC
clone_size: NA; d_call: NA; j_call: TRBJ2-7; cdr3_length: 13; v_call: TRBV27; cdr3_aa: CASSFGVNYEQYF; cdr3_nt: TGTGCCAGCAGTTTCGGGGTAAACTACGAGCAGTACTTC
clone_size: NA; d_call: NA; j_call: TRBJ1-4; cdr3_length: 12; v_call: TRBV19; cdr3_aa: CASSPRGRKLFF; cdr3_nt: TGTGCCAGTAGCCCCCGGGGAAGAAAACTGTTTTTT
clone_size: NA; d_call: NA; j_call: TRBJ2-1; cdr3_length: 16; v_call: TRBV6-6; cdr3_aa: CASSYRGTSSYNEQFF; cdr3_nt: TGTGCCAGCAGTTACAGGGGGACGAGCTCCTACAATGAGCAGTTCTTC
clone_size: NA; d_call: TRBD2; j_call: TRBJ2-7; cdr3_length: 18; v_call: TRBV4-2; cdr3_aa: CASSQEWSTGLAAGEQYF; cdr3_nt: TGTGCCAGCAGCCAAGAGTGGTCGACGGGGCTAGCGGCAGGCGAGCAGTACTTC
clone_size: NA; d_call: NA; j_call: TRBJ1-1; cdr3_length: 13; v_call: TRBV11-3; cdr3_aa: CASSLGGDTEAFF; cdr3_nt: TGTGCCAGCAGCTTGGGAGGTGACACTGAAGCTTTCTTT
clone_size: NA; d_call: TRBD2; j_call: TRBJ2-5; cdr3_length: 17; v_call: TRBV11-2; cdr3_aa: CASSQGTSGGDQETQYF; cdr3_nt: TGTGCCAGCAGCCAAGGGACTAGCGGGGGCGACCAAGAGACCCAGTACTTC
clone_size: NA; d_call: NA; j_call: TRBJ2-1; cdr3_length: 14; v_call: TRBV27; cdr3_aa: CASSLTLHRDEQFF; cdr3_nt: TGTGCCAGCAGTTTAACCCTCCACAGGGATGAGCAGTTCTTC
clone_size: NA; d_call: NA; j_call: TRBJ2-1; cdr3_length: 17; v_call: TRBV27; cdr3_aa: CASSYPPSSAAYHEQFF; cdr3_nt: TGTGCCAGCAGTTACCCCCCTTCAAGCGCAGCGTACCATGAGCAGTTCTTC
clone_size: NA; d_call: NA; j_call: TRBJ2-7; cdr3_length: 13; v_call: TRBV6-1; cdr3_aa: CASAGFPSYEQYF; cdr3_nt: TGTGCCAGCGCAGGGTTTCCCTCCTACGAGCAGTACTTC